Each of the 24 T cell receptor beta chains below was sequenced from the same sample in a study of graft-versus-host responses after intestinal transplantation. These receptors have no known antigen. The assay was immunoSEQ multiplex PCR, and TCRdb's table has in-frame clones only and misses some. The sample shows tens of thousands of clones, about 93% of them seen only once. The sample consisted of unstimulated CD8+ T cells sorted from spleen or lymph node cells, taken before intestinal transplant. The origin of the receptors is a human donor who received an intestinal transplant.

This clone was recorded only once. The CDR3 region is CASSLERTGLYEQYF. The DNA for the CDR3 is TGTGCCAGCAGCTTAGAGAGGACAGGGCTCTACGAGCAGTACTTC. The chain recombines TRBV11-2 with TRBJ2-7; TRBD1 matches at 8 bases. CDR1 is SGHAT, CDR2 FQNNGV, per germline. There are 15 residues in the CDR3. V dropped 0 bases and J dropped 3; count of bases not matched to a gene: 4.

V usage is TRBV4-3 and J usage is TRBJ2-7; D remains ambiguous. The V gene's germline CDR1 is LGHNA and CDR2 YSLEER. V lost 0 bases, J lost 0 bases, and 12 bases lay in between. The CDR3 length is 16 residues. CDR3 DNA sequence: TGCGCCAGCAGCCAAGAAAGTCCGCCCAGCTCCTACGAGCAGTACTTC. Translating it yields CASSQESPPSSYEQYF.

The chain employs TRBV10-3 and TRBJ1-2; maybe TRBD1 (6 bases). The CDR3 spans 13 residues. Germline V gene sequence: CDR1 ENHRY, CDR2 SYGVKD. Deletions cut 6 bases from V and 6 bases from J, with 14 bases between. CDR3 nucleotides: TGTGCCATCAGACAGGACAGCGACAATGGCTACACCTTC. As protein: CAIRQDSDNGYTF.

The V and J genes are TRBV29-1 and TRBJ1-1; tentatively, D is TRBD1 (5 bases). V shed 7 bases and J shed 1 base, with 10 bases lying between them. This CDR3 spans 12 amino acids. Germline CDR1 and CDR2: SQVTM and ANQGSEA. Here the CDR3 DNA reads TGCAGCGCCGTCGGGGGGAACACTGAAGCTTTCTTT. This encodes CSAVGGNTEAFF.

This chain joins TRBV6-5 and TRBJ2-5, with 7 bases identical to TRBD1. This CDR3 region has 14 residues. The J segment lost 5 bases and the V segment lost 4 bases, leaving 7 bases of the junction unmatched. Germline V lookup: CDR1 MNHEY, CDR2 SVGAGI. The CDR3 region has the DNA TGTGCCAGCAGTTTCGACAGGGTTGACGAGACCCAGTACTTC. This encodes CASSFDRVDETQYF.

The chain employs TRBV11-2 and TRBJ2-2, with 8 positions matching TRBD2. CDR3 length: 16 residues. With V trimmed by 2 bases and J by 4 bases, 6 bases remained unmatched. Germline CDR1 reads SGHAT; CDR2 reads FQNNGV. The CDR3 nucleotides are TGTGCCAGCAGCTTAACCGGGGGGGCGACCACCGGGGAGCTGTTTTTT. Its protein product is CASSLTGGATTGELFF.

As concerns this clone: Different DNA sequences within this sample yield the same CDR3. V and J are TRBV19 and TRBJ2-1, with 14 bases matching TRBD2. Germline V gene sequence: CDR1 LNHDA, CDR2 SQIVND (reference sequence). The CDR3 has 15 residues. Trimming removed 6 bases from V and 6 bases from J; junction bases left unmatched: 4. This CDR3 is CASSLGLAGGNEQFF. Written as DNA, the CDR3 is TGTGCCAGTAGCCTAGGACTAGCGGGGGGCAATGAGCAGTTCTTC.

The chain couples TRBV7-6 to TRBJ2-7; 9 bases line up with TRBD1. The CDR3 is made up of 15 amino acids. Germline trimming cut 5 bases from V and 4 bases from J; bases unmatched to any gene: 9. Germline V CDR1 and CDR2: SGHVS, FNYEAQ. The CDR3 sequence is CASSPGQGLRYEQYF. CDR3 DNA sequence: TGTGCCAGCAGCCCTGGACAGGGGTTGAGGTACGAGCAGTACTTC.

This sequence joins TRBV6-5 and TRBJ2-7, with TRBD1 matching 7 bases. The CDR3 spans 14 residues. V shed 2 bases, J shed 10 bases, and the junction held 11 bases outside the gene matches. Germline-derived CDR1 and CDR2 are MNHEY and SVGAGI. The CDR3: CASSYGTQGVKQYF. In nucleotides, the CDR3 is TGTGCCAGCAGTTACGGCACTCAGGGGGTCAAACAGTACTTC.

The chain links TRBV30 to TRBJ2-3; possible D gene TRBD2, 5 bases. Germline V gives CDR1 GTSNPN, CDR2 SVGIG (reference sequence). Trimming shortened V by 4 bases and J by 0 bases, and 11 bases separated the two germline ends. This CDR3 contains 14 residues. The CDR3 reads CAWTAGQSTDTQYF. CDR3 coding DNA: TGTGCCTGGACGGCGGGTCAAAGCACAGATACGCAGTATTTT.

This sequence joins TRBV5-1 and TRBJ2-7; the match to TRBD1 covers 7 bases. The CDR3 contains 17 residues. J was trimmed by 2 bases and V by 0 bases; bases with no gene match: 11. Looked up from germline, CDR1 is SGHRS and CDR2 is YFSETQ. The CDR3 sequence: CASSLDPHRGHAYEQYF. The CDR3 nucleotides read TGCGCCAGCAGCTTGGATCCCCACAGGGGCCATGCCTACGAGCAGTACTTC.

In this sample, this clone turned up a few times. This chain joins TRBV7-9 and TRBJ1-4; possible D gene TRBD1, 5 bases. Germline assignment: CDR1 SEHNR and CDR2 FQNEAQ (reference sequence). The CDR3 spans 14 residues. V dropped 3 bases and J dropped 8 bases, with 13 bases sitting between them. CDR3 in DNA: TGTGCCAGCAGCTTTCAGGGCCAGGAGGAAAAACTGTTTTTT. It yields the protein CASSFQGQEEKLFF.

This sequence joins TRBV4-1 and TRBJ2-2; D remains ambiguous. V dropped 1 base and J dropped 1 base, with 4 bases sitting between them. Germline lookup yields CDR1 MGHRA and CDR2 YSYEKL. This CDR3 has 14 amino acids. The chain's CDR3 is CASSQGLNTGELFF. CDR3 sequence (DNA): TGCGCCAGCAGCCAAGGACTGAACACCGGGGAGCTGTTTTTT.

The rearrangement joins TRBV6-4 to TRBJ2-4, with TRBD2 matching 8 bases. The CDR3 runs to 20 residues. The junction had 18 bases not matched to a gene; V was cut back by 5 bases and J by 0 bases. CDR1 is MRHNA and CDR2 is SNTAGT in the germline V gene. The DNA of the CDR3 is TGTGCCAGCAGTCCCAAGGTCTGCGGGGGGCCCAATCTAGCCAAAAACATTCAGTACTTC. Its translation: CASSPKVCGGPNLAKNIQYF.

The J gene is TRBJ2-7, the V gene TRBV5-6; 7 nucleotides line up with TRBD2. This CDR3 is 15 amino acids long. In germline, CDR1 is SGHDT, CDR2 YYEEEE. J gave up 0 bases and V 0 bases, and 3 bases lay outside the gene matches. The CDR3, as DNA: TGTGCCAGCAGCTTGGGCGGGGGATTCTCCTACGAGCAGTACTTC. Protein sequence: CASSLGGGFSYEQYF.

The chain is built from TRBV5-4 and TRBJ1-2; possible D gene TRBD1, 6 bases. The germline gives CDR1 SGHNT, CDR2 YYREEE (reference sequence). The CDR3 has 11 amino acids. Trimming removed 9 bases at V and 8 bases at J, with 14 bases between. The CDR3, as DNA: TGTGCCACCTGGGGGGGGCGAGGCTACACCTTC. Its translation is CATWGGRGYTF.

This sequence joins TRBV7-2 and TRBJ2-7, with no clear D. Trimming stripped 5 bases from V and 3 bases from J, with 11 bases between. This CDR3 contains 13 residues. In germline, CDR1 is SGHTA, CDR2 FQGNSA. The CDR3: CASSETLSYEQYF. CDR3 sequence (DNA): TGTGCCAGCAGCGAAACCCTCAGCTACGAGCAGTACTTC.

The J gene is TRBJ2-1, the V gene TRBV9; weak D call: TRBD2 (6 bases). V was trimmed by 2 bases and J by 4 bases, leaving 13 bases between them. CDR1 is SGDLS, CDR2 YYNGEE, per germline. The CDR3 runs 15 residues. The CDR3 nucleotides are TGTGCCAGCAGCGTCATGGGGGGATCTTACAATGAGCAGTTCTTC. Translated, it gives CASSVMGGSYNEQFF.

The CDR3 DNA sequence: TGTGCCAGCAGCTCGACTAGCGGGGCCCCCTCCTACAATGAGCAGTTCTTC. Amino acid sequence: CASSSTSGAPSYNEQFF. The genes are TRBV7-6 and TRBJ2-1; 11 bases align to TRBD2. The CDR3 has 17 residues. Unmatched junction bases numbered 5, after V lost 4 bases and J lost 0 bases. In germline, CDR1 is SGHVS, CDR2 FNYEAQ.

This clone was detected only a few times. The V and J genes are TRBV4-3 and TRBJ2-7; 7 bases align to TRBD1. V gave up 4 bases and J gave up 5 bases; unmatched junction bases: 8. This CDR3 is built from 14 residues. Germline CDR1 is LGHNA and CDR2 is YSLEER. CDR3 DNA sequence: TGCGCCAGCAGCCTTCGACAGGGACGGGACGAGCAGTACTTC. It codes for CASSLRQGRDEQYF.

The V call is TRBV6-6, the J call TRBJ2-3, with TRBD2 matching 7 bases. The CDR3 is 15 residues long. V lost 2 bases to trimming and J lost 3 bases; unmatched junction nucleotides: 5. Germline CDR1 and CDR2: MNHNY and SVGAGI (reference sequence). The CDR3 DNA is TGTGCCAGCAGTTACGTGCGGGGGAATACAGATACGCAGTATTTT. It encodes CASSYVRGNTDTQYF.

The rearrangement links TRBV30 to TRBJ2-7; D call uncertain. CDR3 length: 14 residues. Germline CDR1 and CDR2: GTSNPN and SVGIG (reference sequence). Trimming cost V 4 bases and J 0 bases, with 13 bases left between them. The CDR3 DNA follows: TGTGCCTGGAATCATGAGGAGCCCTCCTACGAGCAGTACTTC. It encodes CAWNHEEPSYEQYF.

In its sample, this clone was seen a few times. The same CDR3 is also encoded by other DNA sequences in this sample. This chain's CDR3 is CASSLGTGAYEQYF. CDR3 bases: TGTGCCAGCAGCTTAGGGACAGGGGCCTACGAGCAGTACTTC. The J gene is TRBJ2-7, the V gene TRBV11-2; TRBD1 aligns across 9 bases. This CDR3 region has 14 residues. Germline V gives CDR1 SGHAT, CDR2 FQNNGV. Trimming removed 1 base from V and 2 bases from J; junction bases left unmatched: 0. The whole variable domain, filled in from reference TRBV11-2 and TRBJ2-7, reads EAGVAQSPRYKIIEKRQSVAFWCNPISGHATLYWYQQILGQGPKLLIQFQNNGVVDDSQLPKDRFSAERLKGVDSTLKIQPAKLEDSAVYLCASSLGTGAYEQYFGPGTRLTVT.

V usage is TRBV30 and J usage is TRBJ2-1; TRBD2 matches 9 bases. The CDR3 sequence is 15 residues long. The germline gives CDR1 GTSNPN, CDR2 SVGIG (reference sequence). J lost 6 bases, V lost 0 bases, and 6 bases had no gene match. The CDR3 sequence: CAWSVRAGGGNEQFF. CDR3 sequence (DNA): TGTGCCTGGAGTGTTAGGGCGGGGGGGGGCAATGAGCAGTTCTTC. The variable domain in full, with the rest retrieved from reference TRBV30 and TRBJ2-1, is SQTIHQWPATLVQPVGSPLSLECTVEGTSNPNLYWYRQAAGRGLQLLFYSVGIGQISSEVPQNLSASRPQDRQFILSSKKLLLSDSGFYLCAWSVRAGGGNEQFFGPGTRLTVL.